Presented here are 18 T cell receptor beta chains from one specimen sequenced in a study of T-cell memory formation after mild COVID-19 (dated by TCRdb to about 2021). The library was produced with 5' RACE. The reads were generated on an Illumina NovaSeq 6000. Using fastp trimming at Q25 and MiXCR clonotype assembly, TCRdb reanalyzed the public sequencing data and kept in-frame beta chains. Records with the same CDR3 protein are collapsed into one entry carrying the most frequent genes and DNA. The sample table contains about 140,000 distinct CDR3 sequences; only one count was recorded for about 19% of them. 2% to 2.5% of the sample belongs to the ten largest clones. Sequenced material: PBMCs or a T cell subset sorted from them (not recorded which). The receptors here all came from an adult woman who had mild COVID-19 (a few samples of this study predate the infection). The sample titles of this study are shuffled in the database, so cell type and time point are left out; the donor was told from shared clones.

The table lists this clonotype with a few counts. CDR3 loop: CASSVLTQSSYNEQFF. In nucleotides, the CDR3 is TGTGCCAGCAGCGTGCTTACCCAGAGCTCCTACAATGAGCAGTTCTTC. This chain joins TRBV9 and TRBJ2-1; no reliable D call. The V end lost 2 bases, the J end lost 0 bases, and 12 bases lay between the germline ends. Germline CDR1 reads SGDLS; CDR2 reads YYNGEE. This CDR3 is built from 16 residues.

V is TRBV7-3 and J is TRBJ1-2; D unresolved. CDR3 length: 13 residues. V lost 5 bases to trimming and J lost 5 bases, with 12 bases between them. Germline CDR1 and CDR2: SGHTA and FQGTGA. CDR3 sequence reads: CASSPPGGYGYTF. CDR3 sequence (DNA): TGTGCCAGCAGCCCCCCGGGAGGGTATGGCTACACCTTC.

The gene calls are TRBV5-4 and TRBJ2-5; possible D gene TRBD1, 5 bases. Germline CDR1 SGHNT, CDR2 YYREEE (reference sequence). This CDR3 has 15 amino acids. V dropped 4 bases and J dropped 2 bases, with 15 bases sitting between them. The CDR3 bases are TGTGCCAGCAGCCCGACAGCCTCCCTTCAAGAGACCCAGTACTTC. This translates into CASSPTASLQETQYF.

This chain connects TRBV20-1 to TRBJ1-1; 7 bases are a match to TRBD1. Germline V gene lookup returns CDR1 DFQATT and CDR2 SNEGSKA (reference sequence). J gave up 5 bases and V 2 bases, and 8 bases lay outside the gene matches. This CDR3 has 14 amino acids. The CDR3 spells CSARRQGWGTEAFF. Here the CDR3 DNA reads TGCAGTGCTAGAAGACAGGGATGGGGGACTGAAGCTTTCTTT.

V and J are TRBV5-4 and TRBJ2-2; 8 bases match TRBD1. The length of the CDR3 is 17 residues. V shed 1 base and J 1 base; nucleotides not matched to a gene: 6. Germline V lookup: CDR1 SGHNT, CDR2 YYREEE (reference sequence). The CDR3 nucleotides are TGTGCCAGCAGCTTGTTTCTAGGGACAGGGAACACCGGGGAGCTGTTTTTT. Protein: CASSLFLGTGNTGELFF.

The chain joins TRBV7-3 to TRBJ2-6; TRBD1 or TRBD2 may be the D gene (5 bases each). V lost 5 bases to trimming and J lost 5 bases, with 13 bases between them. This CDR3 has 15 residues. CDR1 and CDR2 from the germline V gene are SGHTA and FQGTGA. CDR3 DNA: TGTGCCAGCAGCATCACAGGAGGCAGGGCCAACGTCCTGACTTTC. This translates into CASSITGGRANVLTF.

A few counts support this clonotype. This rearrangement joins TRBV6-2 or TRBV6-3 to TRBJ2-3; 12 nucleotides agree with TRBD2. V gave up 6 bases and J gave up 5 bases; unmatched junction bases: 9. Germline V gives CDR1 MNHEY, CDR2 SVGEGT. The CDR3 covers 16 residues. The CDR3 reads CASSSRLAGALDTQYF. CDR3 bases: TGTGCCAGCAGCTCCCGACTAGCGGGAGCTCTAGATACGCAGTATTTT.

This clonotype was seen a handful of times. The chain joins TRBV3-1 to TRBJ2-3, with 9 bases matching TRBD1. The V gene end was trimmed by 4 bases and the J gene end by 1 base; junction bases not matched to a gene: 6. Germline lookup yields CDR1 LGHDT and CDR2 YNNKEL (reference sequence). This CDR3 has 16 amino acids. The CDR3 DNA is TGTGCCAGCAGCCCGGCTCGGACAGGGGGCACAGATACGCAGTATTTT. It codes for CASSPARTGGTDTQYF.

The chain joins TRBV30 to TRBJ2-7; 7 bases align to TRBD2. V gave up 2 bases and J gave up 4 bases; unmatched junction bases: 8. CDR3 length: 14 amino acids. Germline V gene lookup returns CDR1 GTSNPN and CDR2 SVGIG (reference sequence). CDR3 DNA sequence: TGTGCCTGGAGTAAAGCGGGACTATCATACGAGCAGTACTTC. Residues: CAWSKAGLSYEQYF.

This clonotype was seen many times. V and J are TRBV4-2 and TRBJ2-1, with 11 bases aligning to TRBD2. The CDR3 covers 22 residues. Unmatched junction bases numbered 19, after V lost 3 bases and J lost 0 bases. In germline, CDR1 is LGHNA, CDR2 YNFKEQ. CDR3 sequence reads: CASSHPPPEFLTSGDSYNEQFF. The CDR3 region has the DNA TGTGCCAGCAGCCATCCCCCTCCGGAATTTTTGACTAGCGGGGACTCCTACAATGAGCAGTTCTTC.

This chain connects TRBV14 to TRBJ1-2, with D hard to call. V gave up 0 bases and J gave up 6 bases, with 14 bases separating them. The germline CDR1 and CDR2 sequences are SGHDN and FVKESK. CDR3 length: 15 residues. The CDR3 region is CASSQDPRSVHGYTF. CDR3 bases: TGTGCCAGCAGCCAAGACCCGCGGTCAGTCCATGGCTACACCTTC.

This clonotype was detected only a few times. The V and J genes are TRBV9 and TRBJ2-7; 9 nucleotides agree with TRBD1. CDR1 is SGDLS, CDR2 YYNGEE, per germline. The CDR3 spans 16 residues. The V segment lost 3 bases and the J segment 6 bases; nucleotides outside the gene matches: 13. The CDR3 protein is CASSAQGGQGLIEQYF. The DNA for the CDR3 is TGTGCCAGCAGCGCACAGGGGGGACAGGGACTCATCGAGCAGTACTTC. Supplemented by reference TRBV9 and TRBJ2-7, the full variable domain reads DSGVTQTPKHLITATGQRVTLRCSPRSGDLSVYWYQQSLDQGLQFLIQYYNGEERAKGNILERFSAQQFPDLHSELNLSSLELGDSALYFCASSAQGGQGLIEQYFGPGTRLTVT.

V gene TRBV5-1 combines with J gene TRBJ2-2, with unresolved D. The CDR3 length is 14 residues. The germline gives CDR1 SGHRS, CDR2 YFSETQ. V was shortened by 0 bases and J by 7 bases, with 10 bases between the two germline ends. CDR3 DNA sequence: TGCGCCAGCAGCTTGGGACTCCGAGACGGGGAGCTGTTTTTT. Its protein is CASSLGLRDGELFF.

This chain links TRBV4-1 with TRBJ2-3; D is possibly TRBD1 (5 bases). The CDR3 sequence is 17 residues long. V gave up 0 bases and J gave up 5 bases, with 18 bases separating them. Germline-derived CDR1 and CDR2 are MGHRA and YSYEKL. The CDR3 protein is CASSQEGPRVLEDTQYF. As DNA, the CDR3 is TGCGCCAGCAGCCAAGAGGGGCCAAGGGTTTTGGAAGATACGCAGTATTTT.

V usage is TRBV24-1 and J usage is TRBJ2-5; TRBD2 aligns across 11 bases. J was trimmed by 5 bases and V by 7 bases; bases with no gene match: 11. The CDR3 sequence is 16 residues long. In germline, CDR1 is KGHDR, CDR2 SFDVKD. In nucleotides, the CDR3 is TGTGCCACCAGCCGACAACTTACTAGCGGGAGTGAGACCCAGTACTTC. Amino acid sequence: CATSRQLTSGSETQYF.

The rearrangement links TRBV20-1 to TRBJ2-7; 9 bases map to TRBD1. The trim removed 3 bases at V and 5 bases at J, leaving 17 bases unmatched. Looked up from germline, CDR1 is DFQATT and CDR2 is SNEGSKA (reference sequence). The CDR3 spans 17 residues. CDR3 coding DNA: TGCAGTGCTAGCAACCCGATTCGGGGACAGGGAGTCCACGAGCAGTACTTC. Its translation is CSASNPIRGQGVHEQYF.

CDR3 region: CASSYPGGRDEQYF. As DNA, the CDR3 is TGTGCCAGCAGTTACCCAGGGGGCCGGGACGAGCAGTACTTC. This sequence joins TRBV27 and TRBJ2-7; 8 nucleotides align to TRBD1. CDR1 is MNHEY, CDR2 SMNVEV, per germline (reference sequence). V shed 4 bases, J shed 5 bases, and the junction held 7 bases outside the gene matches. The CDR3 has 14 residues.

V usage is TRBV12-3 or TRBV12-4 and J usage is TRBJ2-7; 7 positions agree with TRBD2. The CDR3 covers 14 residues. Trimming at V came to 2 bases and at J to 6 bases, leaving 7 bases not matched to a gene. The CDR3: CASSLIAGVGEQYF. The CDR3 DNA reads TGTGCCAGCAGTTTAATCGCGGGGGTTGGCGAGCAGTACTTC.